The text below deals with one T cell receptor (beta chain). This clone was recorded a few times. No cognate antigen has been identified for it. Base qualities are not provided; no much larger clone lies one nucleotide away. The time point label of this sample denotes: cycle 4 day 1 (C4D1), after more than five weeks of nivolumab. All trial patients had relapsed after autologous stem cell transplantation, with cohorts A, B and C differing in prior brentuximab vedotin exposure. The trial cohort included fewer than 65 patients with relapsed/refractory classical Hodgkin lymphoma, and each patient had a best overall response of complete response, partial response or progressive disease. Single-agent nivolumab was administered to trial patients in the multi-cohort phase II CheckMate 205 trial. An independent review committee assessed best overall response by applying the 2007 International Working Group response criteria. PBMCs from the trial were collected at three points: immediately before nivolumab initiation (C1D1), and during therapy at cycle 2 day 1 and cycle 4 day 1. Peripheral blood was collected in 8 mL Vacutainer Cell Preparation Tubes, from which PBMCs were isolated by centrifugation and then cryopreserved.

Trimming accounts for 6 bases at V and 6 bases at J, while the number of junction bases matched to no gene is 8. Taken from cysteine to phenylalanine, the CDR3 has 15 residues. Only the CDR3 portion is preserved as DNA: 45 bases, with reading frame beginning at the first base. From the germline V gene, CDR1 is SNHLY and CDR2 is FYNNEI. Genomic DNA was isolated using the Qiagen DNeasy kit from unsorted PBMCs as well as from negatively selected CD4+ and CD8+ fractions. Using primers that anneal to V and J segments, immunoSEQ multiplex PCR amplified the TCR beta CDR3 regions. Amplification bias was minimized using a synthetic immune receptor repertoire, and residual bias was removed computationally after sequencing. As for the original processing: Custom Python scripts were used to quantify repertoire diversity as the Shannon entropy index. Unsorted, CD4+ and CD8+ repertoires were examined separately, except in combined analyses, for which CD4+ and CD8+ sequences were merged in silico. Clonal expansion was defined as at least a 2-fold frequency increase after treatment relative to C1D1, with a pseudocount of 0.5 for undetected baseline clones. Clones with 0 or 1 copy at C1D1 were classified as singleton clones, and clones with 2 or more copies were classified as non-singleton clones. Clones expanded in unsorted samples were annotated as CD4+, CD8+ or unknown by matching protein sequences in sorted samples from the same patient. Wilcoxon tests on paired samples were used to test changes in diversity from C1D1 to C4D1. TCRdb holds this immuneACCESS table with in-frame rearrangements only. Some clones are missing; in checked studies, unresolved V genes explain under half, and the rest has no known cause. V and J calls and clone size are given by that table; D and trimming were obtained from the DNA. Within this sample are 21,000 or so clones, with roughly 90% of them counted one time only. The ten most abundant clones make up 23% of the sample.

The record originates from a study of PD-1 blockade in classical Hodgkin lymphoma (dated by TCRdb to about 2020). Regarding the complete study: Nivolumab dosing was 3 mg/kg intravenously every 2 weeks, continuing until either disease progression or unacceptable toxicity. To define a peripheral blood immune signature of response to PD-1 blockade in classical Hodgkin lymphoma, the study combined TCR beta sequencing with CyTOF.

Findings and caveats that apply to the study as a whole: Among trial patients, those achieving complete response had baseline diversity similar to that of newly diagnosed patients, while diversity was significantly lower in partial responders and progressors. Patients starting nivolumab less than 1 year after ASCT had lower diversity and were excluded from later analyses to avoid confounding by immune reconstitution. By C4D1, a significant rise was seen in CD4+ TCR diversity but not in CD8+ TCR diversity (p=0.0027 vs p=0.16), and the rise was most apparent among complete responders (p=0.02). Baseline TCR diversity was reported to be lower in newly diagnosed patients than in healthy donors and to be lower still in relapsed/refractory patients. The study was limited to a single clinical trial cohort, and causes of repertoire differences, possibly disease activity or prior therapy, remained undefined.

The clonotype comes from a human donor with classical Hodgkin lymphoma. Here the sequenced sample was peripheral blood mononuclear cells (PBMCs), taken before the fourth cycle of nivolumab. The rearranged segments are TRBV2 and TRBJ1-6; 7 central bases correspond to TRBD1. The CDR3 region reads CASSAQGGFNSPLHF. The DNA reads TGTGCCAGCAGCGCCCAGGGGGGGTTTAATTCACCCCTCCACTTT.